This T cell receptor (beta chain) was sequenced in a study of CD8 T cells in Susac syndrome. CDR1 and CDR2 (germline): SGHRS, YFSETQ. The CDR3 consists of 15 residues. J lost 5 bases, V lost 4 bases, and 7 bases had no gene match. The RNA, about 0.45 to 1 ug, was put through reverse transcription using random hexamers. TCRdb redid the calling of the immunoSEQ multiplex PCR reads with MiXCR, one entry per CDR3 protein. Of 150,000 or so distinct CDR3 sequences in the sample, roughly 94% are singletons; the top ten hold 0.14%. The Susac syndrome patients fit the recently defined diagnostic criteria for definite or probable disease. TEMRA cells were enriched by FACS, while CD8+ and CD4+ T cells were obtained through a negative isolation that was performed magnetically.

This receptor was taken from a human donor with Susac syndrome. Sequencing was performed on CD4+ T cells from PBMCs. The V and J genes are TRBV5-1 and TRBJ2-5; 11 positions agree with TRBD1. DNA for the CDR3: TGCGCCAGCAGCACCAGGACAGGGGGCGGGGAGACCCAGTACTTC. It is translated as CASSTRTGGGETQYF.